This T cell receptor beta chain derives from a study of OX40 agonist ivuxolimab in advanced cancers. The wider study: Previous treatment with anti-PD-1, anti-PD-L1 or anti-CTLA-4 therapy was allowed; about 37% had received some.

Sampling of blood occurred at baseline, cycle 4 day 1, and cycle 7 day 1. The CDR3 is 11 amino acids. Unmatched junction bases numbered 1, after V lost 6 bases and J lost 7 bases. Germline CDR1 is ENHRY and CDR2 is SYGVKD. Data came from immunoSEQ multiplex PCR; TCRdb stores just in-frame clones and leaves some out. Here the sample spans 65,000 to 100,000 clones, roughly 88% being singletons. Specimen: CD4+ or CD8+ T cells sorted from blood, collected in a trial of the OX40 agonist ivuxolimab. V gene TRBV10-3 combines with J gene TRBJ1-2, with 8 bases fitting TRBD1. The origin of this receptor is an adult with an advanced solid tumor such as melanoma, head and neck, liver or kidney cancer. The CDR3 loop reads CAIRDRVGYTF. The CDR3, as DNA: TGTGCCATCAGGGACAGGGTTGGCTACACCTTC.